This TCR beta chain was sequenced in a study of monozygotic twins with inflammatory bowel disease. Collection of an approximately 2.6 ml blood sample took place per donor. No T cells were sorted before total RNA was taken from whole blood. TCRdb reprocessed the 5' RACE reads; each CDR3 protein has one entry and no DNA is given. The record lists about 210,000 distinct CDR3 sequences, of which the ten most abundant hold 1.6%. Germline V gene lookup returns CDR1 SGHAT and CDR2 FQNNGV. The CDR3 is 14 amino acids. The specimen was blood. This clonotype originated in a human donor with ulcerative colitis or Crohn's disease, or a healthy co-twin of an affected twin (not recorded which). V usage is TRBV11-2 and J usage is TRBJ2-5; TCRdb picks TRBD2, but there is no DNA to check that call. CDR3 amino acids: CASRRAGGVETQYF.